One sample yielded the 27 T cell receptor beta chains listed below, sequenced in a study of T cells in Graves' hyperthyroidism and ophthalmopathy. TCR beta CDR3 regions were amplified from RNA. The TCR CDR3 first-round RT-PCR relied on the HTBI primer set. One entry per CDR3 protein results from TCRdb running MiXCR on the multiplex PCR reads. Here the sample spans hundreds of thousands of distinct CDR3 sequences, 46% being singletons. Material for sequencing was peripheral blood or thyroid tissue (not recorded which). The receptor set was obtained from a young woman with Graves' hyperthyroidism.

In its sample, this clonotype was seen once. The rearrangement uses TRBV2 and TRBJ1-2, with D tentatively TRBD1 (5 bases). Deletions cut 11 bases from V and 8 bases from J, with 12 bases between. This CDR3 is built from 10 residues. CDR1 is SNHLY, CDR2 FYNNEI, per germline. The CDR3 DNA sequence: TGTGCCTCCGTGGCAGGGGGCTACACCTTC. This codes for CASVAGGYTF. Filled out from reference TRBV2 and TRBJ1-2, the complete variable domain reads EPEVTQTPSHQVTQMGQEVILRCVPISNHLYFYWYRQILGQKVEFLVSFYNNEISEKSEIFDDQFSVERPDGSNFTLKIRSTKLEDSAMYFCASVAGGYTFGSGTRLTVV.

V gene TRBV2 combines with J gene TRBJ2-3; D uncertain. Germline V gene data show CDR1 as SNHLY and CDR2 as FYNNEI. V was shortened by 8 bases and J by 2 bases, with 17 bases between the two germline ends. The CDR3 spans 15 residues. The CDR3 DNA follows: TGTGCCAGCGAGTGGGGAACAGCCAACACAGATACGCAGTATTTT. Translation gives CASEWGTANTDTQYF.

There are a few counts of this clonotype. The V call is TRBV9, the J call TRBJ1-1; D remains ambiguous. This CDR3 contains 14 residues. The germline V gene has CDR1 SGDLS and CDR2 YYNGEE. The ends were cut back, 4 bases at V and 0 bases at J, with 10 bases in the middle. The CDR3 sequence is CASSPTAVNTEAFF. CDR3 bases: TGTGCCAGCAGCCCAACAGCGGTGAACACTGAAGCTTTCTTT.

A note on this clonotype: The junction departs from the called germline gene at one end, perhaps through a read error. The chain recombines TRBV16 with TRBJ2-7; 12 nucleotides match TRBD2. The CDR3 sequence is 14 residues long. Germline CDR1 KGHSY, CDR2 FQNENV. The DNA of the CDR3 is TGTGCCAGCAGCCAGACTAGCGGGAGTTACGATCAGTACTTC. This gives the protein CASSQTSGSYDQYF.

This clonotype appeared many times. J is TRBJ1-4 and V is TRBV6-6; TRBD1 matches at 7 bases. Germline V lookup: CDR1 MNHNY, CDR2 SVGAGI (reference sequence). This CDR3 has 15 residues. V was pared by 0 bases and J by 7 bases, with 5 bases of the junction left unmatched. This CDR3 is CASSYSPGGFEKLFF. The CDR3 DNA is TGTGCCAGCAGTTACTCGCCAGGGGGATTTGAAAAACTGTTTTTT.

Worth noting for this clonotype: Just one base apart from a much larger clone, this may be a read error. A read error is likely, as this CDR3 ends without the conserved phenylalanine or tryptophan. This chain uses TRBV7-2 with TRBJ2-5; TRBD2 aligns across 8 bases. Losses at the gene ends were 5 bases for V and 2 bases for J; bases not matched to a gene: 7. Germline loops: CDR1 SGHTA, CDR2 FQGNSA. The CDR3 totals 15 residues. The CDR3 DNA reads as TGTGCCAGCAGCCCCAGGACTAGCATGCAAGAGACCCAGTACTCC. Its protein is CASSPRTSMQETQYS.

Points on this clonotype: One end of the junction does not line up with germline, which may come from a read error. The V gene is TRBV7-3, the J gene TRBJ2-7; 9 bases fit TRBD2. From germline, CDR1 is SGHTA and CDR2 FQGTGA. This CDR3 region has 16 residues. The CDR3: CASSPDEVAGAYEQYF. CDR3 nucleotides: TGCGCCAGCAGCCCTGACGAGGTAGCGGGAGCCTACGAGCAGTACTTC.

DNA for the CDR3: TGCAGCAAATCCGGCACCGTTGGTACTTTCTTT. Amino acids: CSKSGTVGTFF. This chain connects TRBV29-1 to TRBJ1-1; D is uncertain. V lost 8 bases to trimming and J lost 12 bases, with 19 bases between them. Germline CDR1 SQVTM, CDR2 ANQGSEA. This CDR3 is built from 11 residues.

This clonotype was observed once. A much more abundant neighbour one base away suggests this may be a read error. V and J are TRBV7-2 and TRBJ1-6, with TRBD1 as a possible D gene (5 bases). Per the germline V gene, CDR1 is SGHTA and CDR2 is FQGNSA. The CDR3 loop spans 16 amino acids. CDR3 sequence (DNA): TGTGCCAGCAGCGCCGGTTTGGGAAGGGGAAATTCATCCCTCCACTTT. Translation: CASSAGLGRGNSSLHF. Complete variable domain (other parts from reference TRBV7-2 and TRBJ1-6): GAGVSQSPSNKVTEKGKDVELRCDPISGHTALYWYRQSLGQGLEFLIYFQGNSAPDKSGLPSDRFSAERTGGSVSTLTIQRTQQEDSAVYLCASSAGLGRGNSSLHFGNGTRLTVT.

The V call is TRBV20-1, the J call TRBJ2-5; 8 nucleotides match TRBD1. The germline V gene has CDR1 DFQATT and CDR2 SNEGSKA (reference sequence). J was trimmed by 2 bases and V by 4 bases; bases with no gene match: 9. This CDR3 is 15 amino acids long. The CDR3 reads CSAKLGQAFQETQYF. CDR3 sequence (DNA): TGCAGTGCTAAGCTGGGACAGGCTTTTCAAGAGACCCAGTACTTC.

Notes on this clonotype: A junction end diverges from the germline sequence, so it may reflect a read error. The gene calls are TRBV10-3 and TRBJ2-7, with 10 bases fitting TRBD2. The CDR3 consists of 13 residues. CDR1 is ENHRY, CDR2 SYGVKD, per germline. CDR3 nucleotide sequence: TGTGCCAGCAGTCCGAGCGGGAGGGGTGAGCAGTACTTC. It encodes CASSPSGRGEQYF.

The rearrangement links TRBV11-1 to TRBJ1-6; 7 positions agree with TRBD1. CDR1 and CDR2 (germline): SGHAT, FQDESV (reference sequence). Trimming removed 4 bases from V and 5 bases from J; junction bases left unmatched: 5. This CDR3 has 15 amino acids. The DNA of the CDR3 is TGTGCCAGCAGCTCCGGACAGGCCCATAATTCACCCCTCCACTTT. Residues: CASSSGQAHNSPLHF. Filled out from reference TRBV11-1 and TRBJ1-6, the complete variable domain reads EAEVAQSPRYKITEKSQAVAFWCDPISGHATLYWYRQILGQGPELLVQFQDESVVDDSQLPKDRFSAERLKGVDSTLKIQPAELGDSAMYLCASSSGQAHNSPLHFGNGTRLTVT.

The chain combines TRBV7-2 with TRBJ2-5; possibly TRBD1 or TRBD2 for D (5 bases each). Trimming shortened V by 0 bases and J by 14 bases, and 10 bases separated the two germline ends. This CDR3 is built from 11 residues. Germline V CDR1 and CDR2: SGHTA, FQGNSA. CDR3 region: CASSLAWDHYF. CDR3 nucleotides: TGTGCCAGCAGCTTAGCGTGGGACCACTACTTC.

This clonotype was observed at least ten times. V and J are TRBV2 and TRBJ1-2; D not resolved. Per the germline V gene, CDR1 is SNHLY and CDR2 is FYNNEI. The CDR3 consists of 11 residues. V was pared by 6 bases and J by 6 bases, with 8 bases between. CDR3 coding DNA: TGTGCCAGCAGGGGGTTGGATGGCTACACCTTC. Protein: CASRGLDGYTF.

The sample holds one count of this clonotype. The junction does not match germline at one end; this may be a read error. The rearrangement uses TRBV7-2 and TRBJ2-5, with 9 positions matching TRBD2. Germline CDR1 and CDR2: SGHTA and FQGNSA. The length of the CDR3 is 15 residues. CDR3 residues: CATSRAGGKQETQYF. The CDR3 bases are TGTGCCACCAGCAGAGCGGGAGGCAAGCAAGAGACCCAGTACTTC.

Notes on this clonotype: An end of the junction differs from the germline gene, which may be a read error. The chain uses TRBV10-3 and TRBJ1-6, with a possible D match to TRBD1 (6 bases). CDR3 length: 16 amino acids. Germline V gene data show CDR1 as ENHRY and CDR2 as SYGVKD. The DNA of the CDR3 is TGTGCCAGCAGTCCCGCGGGGGCTTCCTATAATTCACCCCTCCACTTT. This sequence encodes CASSPAGASYNSPLHF.

This clonotype has just a few counts. The gene calls are TRBV7-9 and TRBJ2-5, with 8 bases matching TRBD2. The germline gives CDR1 SEHNR, CDR2 FQNEAQ (reference sequence). Germline trimming cut 1 base from V and 3 bases from J; bases unmatched to any gene: 4. This CDR3 spans 15 amino acids. In DNA, the CDR3 is TGTGCCAGCAGCTTAGACCTGGGACTAGAAGAGACCCAGTACTTC. It codes for CASSLDLGLEETQYF.

In this sample, this clonotype turned up a few times. This chain connects TRBV29-1 to TRBJ1-2; 7 positions match TRBD1. The CDR3 sequence is 11 residues long. Germline trimming cut 3 bases from V and 8 bases from J; bases unmatched to any gene: 3. Germline V gene sequence: CDR1 SQVTM, CDR2 ANQGSEA. The CDR3 protein is CSVDPGGGYTF. The CDR3 bases are TGCAGCGTTGATCCAGGGGGAGGCTACACCTTC.

The chain recombines TRBV7-3 with TRBJ1-4; D remains unclear. This CDR3 has 15 residues. Germline CDR1 and CDR2: SGHTA and FQGTGA. V was shortened by 6 bases and J by 2 bases, with 13 bases between the two germline ends. The CDR3 DNA follows: TGTGCCAGCAGTACGAGGATGGCTACTAATGAAAAACTGTTTTTT. This gives the protein CASSTRMATNEKLFF.

This clonotype has ten or more counts. The chain couples TRBV7-2 to TRBJ2-5, with no clear D. This CDR3 comprises 14 residues. Germline loops: CDR1 SGHTA, CDR2 FQGNSA. Trimming took off 2 bases at V and 4 bases at J, with 11 bases between the two ends. DNA of the CDR3: TGTGCCAGCAGCTTACCGACCATGTCAGAGACCCAGTACTTC. This translates into CASSLPTMSETQYF.

This chain uses TRBV24-1 with TRBJ1-2; D is unclear. The CDR3 is 12 residues long. The germline CDR1 and CDR2 sequences are KGHDR and SFDVKD. Deletions cut 12 bases from V and 6 bases from J, with 16 bases between. The DNA of the CDR3 is TGTGCCTGGATCGGCGGCGGAAATGGCTACACCTTC. This codes for CAWIGGGNGYTF.

This chain connects TRBV2 to TRBJ1-4, with a possible D match to TRBD1 (6 bases). Germline V CDR1 and CDR2: SNHLY, FYNNEI. V was clipped by 2 bases and J by 3 bases, with 13 bases between them. This CDR3 spans 16 amino acids. CDR3 residues: CASSETVGAANEKLFF. As DNA, the CDR3 is TGTGCCAGCAGTGAAACTGTGGGGGCGGCTAATGAAAAACTGTTTTTT.

CDR3 nucleotides: TGTGCCACCAGTGATGGCGGGGCACCCGAGCAAGAGACCCAGTACTTC. Translating it yields CATSDGGAPEQETQYF. The gene calls are TRBV24-1 and TRBJ2-5, with D possibly TRBD2 on 6 matching bases. The CDR3 has 16 residues. The V and J ends lost 3 bases and 2 bases respectively, with 15 bases between them. The germline V gene has CDR1 KGHDR and CDR2 SFDVKD.

There are many counts of this clonotype. The genes are TRBV20-1 and TRBJ2-7, with 7 bases that match TRBD2. There are 11 residues in the CDR3. Trimming took 5 bases from V and 6 from J; bases not matched to a gene: 4. Germline V gene sequence: CDR1 DFQATT, CDR2 SNEGSKA (reference sequence). The CDR3 nucleotides are TGCAGTGCTGGCTGGGGGGGCGAGCAGTACTTC. Amino acids: CSAGWGGEQYF.

This clonotype has a handful of counts. V usage is TRBV7-2 and J usage is TRBJ1-1; the match to TRBD1 covers 7 bases. The CDR3 covers 15 residues. Germline CDR1 reads SGHTA; CDR2 reads FQGNSA. V dropped 4 bases and J dropped 5; count of bases not matched to a gene: 10. The CDR3 reads CASSSTHRGETEAFF. The CDR3 region has the DNA TGTGCCAGCAGCTCGACACACAGGGGTGAGACTGAAGCTTTCTTT.

This clonotype has a count of ten or more. The rearrangement uses TRBV10-3 and TRBJ1-2; 8 bases are shared with TRBD1. The germline V gene has CDR1 ENHRY and CDR2 SYGVKD. The CDR3 is 13 residues long. V lost 3 bases, J lost 8 bases, and 5 bases stayed unmatched. DNA of the CDR3: TGTGCCATCAGTGATCAGGGGGCGAGGGGCTACACCTTC. This encodes CAISDQGARGYTF.

This CDR3 reads CASSWGRNGRAFF. The CDR3, as DNA: TGTGCCAGTAGCTGGGGCCGCAACGGTAGAGCTTTCTTT. This chain joins TRBV19 and TRBJ1-1, with D perhaps matching TRBD1 (5 bases). V was pared by 6 bases and J by 10 bases, with 18 bases between. CDR3 length: 13 amino acids. Germline values: CDR1 LNHDA, CDR2 SQIVND (reference sequence).